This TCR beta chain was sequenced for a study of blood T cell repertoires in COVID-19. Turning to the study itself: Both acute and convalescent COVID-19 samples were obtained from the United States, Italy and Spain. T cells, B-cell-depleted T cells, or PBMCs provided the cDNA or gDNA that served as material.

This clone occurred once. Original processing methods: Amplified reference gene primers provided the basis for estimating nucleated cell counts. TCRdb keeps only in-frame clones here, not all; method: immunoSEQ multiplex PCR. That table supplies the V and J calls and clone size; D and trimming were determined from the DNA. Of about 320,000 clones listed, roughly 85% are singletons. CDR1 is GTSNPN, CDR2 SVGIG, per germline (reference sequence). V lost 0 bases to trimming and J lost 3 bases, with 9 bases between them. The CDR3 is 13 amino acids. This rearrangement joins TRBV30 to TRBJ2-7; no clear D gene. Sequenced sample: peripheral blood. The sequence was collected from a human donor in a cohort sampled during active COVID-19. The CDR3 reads CAWSVGLIYEQYF. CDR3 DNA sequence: TGTGCCTGGAGTGTCGGGTTAATCTACGAGCAGTACTTC.